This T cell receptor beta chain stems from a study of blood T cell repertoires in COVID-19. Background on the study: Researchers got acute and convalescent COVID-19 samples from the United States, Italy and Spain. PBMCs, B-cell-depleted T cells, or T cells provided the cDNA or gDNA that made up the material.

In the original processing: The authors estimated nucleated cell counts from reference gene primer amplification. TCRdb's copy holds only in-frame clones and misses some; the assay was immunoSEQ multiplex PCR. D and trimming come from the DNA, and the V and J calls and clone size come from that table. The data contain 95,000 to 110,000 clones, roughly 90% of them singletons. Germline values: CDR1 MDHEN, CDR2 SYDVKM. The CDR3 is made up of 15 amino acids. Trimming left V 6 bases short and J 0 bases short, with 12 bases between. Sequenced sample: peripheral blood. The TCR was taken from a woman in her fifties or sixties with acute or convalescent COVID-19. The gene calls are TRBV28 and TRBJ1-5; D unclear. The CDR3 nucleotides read TGTGCCAGCAGCCTCACCCCGGTTAGCAATCAGCCCCAGCATTTT. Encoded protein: CASSLTPVSNQPQHF.